Included here is one TCR beta chain sequence, with context. The record originates from a study of identical twins. Trimming stripped 0 bases from V and 4 bases from J, with 21 bases between. The CDR3 runs 18 residues. Germline CDR1 reads LGHDT; CDR2 reads YNNKEL (reference sequence). TCRdb itself ran the 5' RACE reads through MiXCR, one entry per CDR3 protein. The table has around 1.7 million distinct CDR3 sequences, 32% seen once. The sequenced sample consisted of cord blood. This TCR was recovered from a newborn girl in good health. The rearrangement links TRBV3-1 to TRBJ1-2, with TRBD1 as a possible D gene (5 bases). The CDR3 is CASSQDQSPRPGGYGYTF. CDR3 sequence (DNA): TGTGCCAGCAGCCAAGATCAGTCCCCCAGGCCGGGGGGCTATGGCTACACCTTC.